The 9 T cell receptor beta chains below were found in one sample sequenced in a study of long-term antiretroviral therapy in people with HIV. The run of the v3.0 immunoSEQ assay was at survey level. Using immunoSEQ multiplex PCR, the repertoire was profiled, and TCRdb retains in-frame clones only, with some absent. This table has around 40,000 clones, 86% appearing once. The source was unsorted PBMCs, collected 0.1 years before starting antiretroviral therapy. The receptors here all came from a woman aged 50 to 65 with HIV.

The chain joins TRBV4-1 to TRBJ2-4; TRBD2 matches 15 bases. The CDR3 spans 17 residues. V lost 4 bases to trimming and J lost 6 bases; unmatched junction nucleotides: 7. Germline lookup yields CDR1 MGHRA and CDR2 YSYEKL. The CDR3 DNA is TGCGCCAGCAGCCGGGGACTAGCGGGGGGTAGGGTAAACATTCAGTACTTC. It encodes CASSRGLAGGRVNIQYF.

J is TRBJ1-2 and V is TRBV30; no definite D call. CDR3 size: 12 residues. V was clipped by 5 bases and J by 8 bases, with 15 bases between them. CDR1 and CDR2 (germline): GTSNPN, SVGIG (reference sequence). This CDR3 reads CAWGEAWEGYTF. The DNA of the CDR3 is TGTGCCTGGGGTGAGGCATGGGAAGGCTACACCTTC.

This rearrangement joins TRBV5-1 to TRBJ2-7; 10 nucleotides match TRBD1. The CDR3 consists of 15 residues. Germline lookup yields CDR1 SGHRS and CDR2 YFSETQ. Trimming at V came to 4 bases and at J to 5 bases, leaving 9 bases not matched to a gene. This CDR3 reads CASSGGQGSFDEQYF. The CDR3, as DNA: TGCGCCAGCAGCGGGGGACAGGGGAGCTTCGACGAGCAGTACTTC.

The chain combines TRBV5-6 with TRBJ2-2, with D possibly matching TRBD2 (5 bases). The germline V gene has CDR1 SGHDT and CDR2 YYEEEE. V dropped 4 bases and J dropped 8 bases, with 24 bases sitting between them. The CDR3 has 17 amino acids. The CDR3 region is CASSPVSDGGLEGELFF. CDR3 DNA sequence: TGTGCCAGCAGCCCGGTAAGCGACGGAGGATTGGAAGGGGAGCTGTTTTTT.

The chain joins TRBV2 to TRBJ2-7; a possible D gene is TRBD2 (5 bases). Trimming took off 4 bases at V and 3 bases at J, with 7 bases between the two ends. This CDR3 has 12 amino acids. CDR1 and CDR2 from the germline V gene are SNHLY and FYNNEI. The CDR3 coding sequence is TGTGCCAGCAGTGTCGCGGGCTACGAGCAGTACTTC. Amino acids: CASSVAGYEQYF.

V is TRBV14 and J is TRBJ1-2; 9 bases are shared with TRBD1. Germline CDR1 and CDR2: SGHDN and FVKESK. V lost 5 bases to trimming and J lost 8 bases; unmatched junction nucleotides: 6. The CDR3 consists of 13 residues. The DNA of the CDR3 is TGTGCCAGCAGCTGGACAGGGGTAGGCGGCTACACCTTC. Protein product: CASSWTGVGGYTF.

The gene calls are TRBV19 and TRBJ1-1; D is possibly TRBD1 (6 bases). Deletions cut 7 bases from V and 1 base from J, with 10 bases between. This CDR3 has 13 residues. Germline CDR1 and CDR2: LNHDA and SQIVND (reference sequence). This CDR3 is CASKSQGNTEAFF. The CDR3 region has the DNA TGTGCCAGTAAATCACAGGGGAACACTGAAGCTTTCTTT.

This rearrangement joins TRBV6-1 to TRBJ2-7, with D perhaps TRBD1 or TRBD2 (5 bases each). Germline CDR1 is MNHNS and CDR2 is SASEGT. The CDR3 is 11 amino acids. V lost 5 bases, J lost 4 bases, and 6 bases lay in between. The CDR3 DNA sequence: TGTGCCAGCAGTTGGGGGTACGAGCAGTACTTC. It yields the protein CASSWGYEQYF.

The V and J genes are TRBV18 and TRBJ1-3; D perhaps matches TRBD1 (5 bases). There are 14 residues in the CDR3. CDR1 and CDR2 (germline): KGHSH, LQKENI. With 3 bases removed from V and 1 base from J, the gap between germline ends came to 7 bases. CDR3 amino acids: CASSPTGSGNTIYF. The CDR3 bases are TGTGCCAGCTCACCTACAGGATCTGGAAACACCATATATTTT.